Listed here is a single T cell receptor (beta chain). This record belongs to a study of cytomegalovirus exposure and HLA in healthy donors. Primers for the PCR totalled 60 Vbeta and 13 Jbeta. Assay used: immunoSEQ multiplex PCR; TCRdb lists only in-frame clones, some missing. The sample includes around 99,000 clones, more than 70% of them seen just once. Germline assignment: CDR1 MDHEN and CDR2 SYDVKM. Trimming stripped 6 bases from V and 0 bases from J, with 13 bases between. The CDR3 has 15 residues. The sequencing input was PBMCs. V is TRBV28 and J is TRBJ2-3; weak D call: TRBD2 (7 bases). This receptor was identified in a man aged 30 to 39 in good health and CMV-seronegative. CDR3 DNA sequence: TGTGCCAGCAGCCCGGGGGGCCATAGCACAGATACGCAGTATTTT. Translation: CASSPGGHSTDTQYF.